This TCR beta chain comes out of a study of T cell repertoires in cytomegalovirus infection. Across the whole study: Epitope selection comprised recently identified HLA-C-restricted CMV epitopes and well-studied HLA-B-restricted CMV epitopes. It can be stated that public TCR beta signatures indicated CMV infection as well as a matching HLA type. Study-wide results and limits: In two of eight donors, the top clonotype was HLA-C-restricted CMV-specific. Summed frequency of public TCR beta families distinguished CMV carriers with the relevant HLA.

Concerning this clonotype: No antigen is known for it.

TCRdb analysed the reads with MiXCR anew, one entry per CDR3 protein. This sample has roughly 160,000 distinct CDR3 sequences, with about 22% found just once. The germline gives CDR1 SGHTA, CDR2 FQGNSA. The germline V and J ends were trimmed by 5 bases and 4 bases, with 18 bases remaining between them. This CDR3 is 16 amino acids long. The chain has TRBV7-2 and TRBJ1-5; the D gene is possibly TRBD1 (6 bases). The sample consisted of CD8+ T cells from cultured PBMCs, taken from culture after CMV antigen stimulation. The TCR sequence derives from a human donor in good health (CMV status not recorded). Some clones in this sample may be carry-over from other donors' samples. CDR3 protein: CASSAGGTGRNQPQHF. The CDR3 bases are TGTGCCAGCAGCGCGGGGGGTACAGGGAGGAATCAGCCCCAGCATTTT.